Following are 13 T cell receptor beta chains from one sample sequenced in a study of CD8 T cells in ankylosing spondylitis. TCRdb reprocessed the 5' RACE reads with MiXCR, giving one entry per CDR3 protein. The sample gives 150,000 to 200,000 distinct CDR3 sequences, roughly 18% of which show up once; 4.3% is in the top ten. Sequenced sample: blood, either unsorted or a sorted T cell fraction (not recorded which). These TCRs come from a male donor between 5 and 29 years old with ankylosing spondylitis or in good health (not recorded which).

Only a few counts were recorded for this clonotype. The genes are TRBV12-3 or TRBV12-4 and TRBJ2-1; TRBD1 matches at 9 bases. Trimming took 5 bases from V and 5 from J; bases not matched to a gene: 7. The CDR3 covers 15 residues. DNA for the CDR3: TGTGCCAGCAGTCCACAGGGGGCGGGCAACAATGAGCAGTTCTTC. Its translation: CASSPQGAGNNEQFF.

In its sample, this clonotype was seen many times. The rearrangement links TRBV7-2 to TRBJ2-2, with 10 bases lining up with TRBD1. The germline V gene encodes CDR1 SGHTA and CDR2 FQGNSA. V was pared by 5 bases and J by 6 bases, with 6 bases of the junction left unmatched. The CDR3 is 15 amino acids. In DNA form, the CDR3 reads TGTGCCAGCAGCCTCCGGGACAGGGGATCCGGGGAGCTGTTTTTT. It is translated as CASSLRDRGSGELFF.

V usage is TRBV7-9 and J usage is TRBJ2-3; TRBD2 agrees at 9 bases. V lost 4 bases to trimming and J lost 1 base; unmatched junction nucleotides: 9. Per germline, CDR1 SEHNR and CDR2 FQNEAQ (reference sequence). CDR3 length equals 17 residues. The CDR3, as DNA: TGTGCCAGCAGCTCGGCGGGGGGGCGAGGACGCACAGATACGCAGTATTTT. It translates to CASSSAGGRGRTDTQYF.

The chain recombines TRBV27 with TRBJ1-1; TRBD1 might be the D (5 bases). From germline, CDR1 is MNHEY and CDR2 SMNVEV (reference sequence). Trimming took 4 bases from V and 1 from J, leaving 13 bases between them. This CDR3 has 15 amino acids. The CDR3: CASSSRGSGNTEAFF. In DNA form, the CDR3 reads TGTGCCAGCAGTTCACGGGGCAGCGGGAACACTGAAGCTTTCTTT.

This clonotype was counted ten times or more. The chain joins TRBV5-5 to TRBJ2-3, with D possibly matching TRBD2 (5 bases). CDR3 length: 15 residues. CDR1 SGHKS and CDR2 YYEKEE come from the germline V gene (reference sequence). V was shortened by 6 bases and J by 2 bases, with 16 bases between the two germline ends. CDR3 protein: CASTGGPRPTDTQYF. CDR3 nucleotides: TGTGCCAGCACCGGAGGTCCCAGGCCCACAGATACGCAGTATTTT.

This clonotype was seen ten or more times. CDR3 residues: CASSSVLAGPYEQYF. The CDR3, as DNA: TGTGCCAGCAGCTCCGTGTTAGCGGGACCCTACGAGCAGTACTTC. The rearrangement links TRBV7-9 to TRBJ2-7; 8 bases map to TRBD2. CDR3 size: 15 residues. Germline V gene sequence: CDR1 SEHNR, CDR2 FQNEAQ (reference sequence). Trimming cost V 4 bases and J 2 bases; bases outside gene matches: 7. Based on the CDR3 plus reference TRBV7-9 and TRBJ2-7, the full variable domain is DTGVSQNPRHKITKRGQNVTFRCDPISEHNRLYWYRQTLGQGPEFLTYFQNEAQLEKSRLLSDRFSAERPKGSFSTLEIQRTEQGDSAMYLCASSSVLAGPYEQYFGPGTRLTVT.

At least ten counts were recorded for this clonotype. In DNA form, the CDR3 reads TGTGCCAGCAGCTCACGTAGGCTCCGCACAGATACGCAGTATTTT. Translated: CASSSRRLRTDTQYF. The chain combines TRBV7-9 with TRBJ2-3; D gene ambiguous. The CDR3 loop spans 15 amino acids. From germline, CDR1 is SEHNR and CDR2 FQNEAQ (reference sequence). The V end was cut by 4 bases, the J end by 1 base, with 12 bases between.

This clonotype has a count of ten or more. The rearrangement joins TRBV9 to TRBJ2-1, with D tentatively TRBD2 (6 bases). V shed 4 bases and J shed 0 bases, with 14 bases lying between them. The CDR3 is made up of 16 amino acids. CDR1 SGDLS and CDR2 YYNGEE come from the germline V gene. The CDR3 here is CASSFYSGGSYNEQFF. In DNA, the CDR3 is TGTGCCAGCAGCTTTTATAGCGGAGGCTCCTACAATGAGCAGTTCTTC.

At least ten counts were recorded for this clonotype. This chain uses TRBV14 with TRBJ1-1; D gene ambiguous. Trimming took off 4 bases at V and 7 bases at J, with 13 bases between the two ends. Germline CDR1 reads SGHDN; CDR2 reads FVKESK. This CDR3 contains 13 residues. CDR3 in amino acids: CASSRRSPGEAFF. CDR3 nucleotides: TGTGCCAGCAGCCGCCGCTCCCCTGGTGAAGCTTTCTTT.

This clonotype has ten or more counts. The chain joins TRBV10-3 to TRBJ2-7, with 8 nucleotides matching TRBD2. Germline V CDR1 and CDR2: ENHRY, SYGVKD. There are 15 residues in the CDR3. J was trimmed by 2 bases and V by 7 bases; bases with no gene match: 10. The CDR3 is CAITEGLAPTYEQYV. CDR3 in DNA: TGTGCCATCACTGAAGGACTAGCCCCTACCTACGAGCAGTACGTC.

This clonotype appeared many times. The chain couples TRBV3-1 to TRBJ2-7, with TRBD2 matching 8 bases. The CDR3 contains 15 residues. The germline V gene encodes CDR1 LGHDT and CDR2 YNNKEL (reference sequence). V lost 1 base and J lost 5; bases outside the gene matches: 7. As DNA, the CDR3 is TGTGCCAGCAGCCAAGGGCGGGGGGCTTCGAACGAGCAGTACGTC. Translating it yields CASSQGRGASNEQYV.

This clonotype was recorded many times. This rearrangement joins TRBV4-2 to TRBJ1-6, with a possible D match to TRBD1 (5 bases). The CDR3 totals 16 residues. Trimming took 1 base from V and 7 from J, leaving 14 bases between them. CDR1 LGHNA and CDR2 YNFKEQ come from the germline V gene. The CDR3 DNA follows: TGTGCCAGCAGCCAAGGGTTGGGACTTCGGAATTCACCCCTCCACTTT. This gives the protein CASSQGLGLRNSPLHF.

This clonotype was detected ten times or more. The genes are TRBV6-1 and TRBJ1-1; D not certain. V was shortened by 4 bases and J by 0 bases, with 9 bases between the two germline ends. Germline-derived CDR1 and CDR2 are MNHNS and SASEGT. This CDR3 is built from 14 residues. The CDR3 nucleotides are TGTGCCAGCAGTGTGACGGCGATGAACACTGAAGCTTTCTTT. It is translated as CASSVTAMNTEAFF.